This passage covers 8 T cell receptor beta chains from one sample sequenced in a study of CD8 T cells in Susac syndrome. With random hexamers, 0.5 to 1 ug RNA was reverse transcribed. TCRdb independently ran MiXCR on the immunoSEQ multiplex PCR reads; one entry per CDR3 protein. Counted here are 330,000 or so distinct CDR3 sequences, around 91% occurring once; the ten biggest clones make up under 0.2%. Sample: CD8+ T cells from PBMCs. The receptors shown here come from a human donor with multiple sclerosis.

The chain has TRBV1 and TRBJ2-7; the table gives TRBD1 as D, unverified against the DNA. TRBV1 is recorded as a pseudogene. The CDR3 has 15 amino acids. CDR3 DNA sequence: TGCACCAGCAGCCGACCTCCGGGACAGGCCTACGAGCAGTACTTC. Protein product: CTSSRPPGQAYEQYF.

The gene calls are TRBV4-3 and TRBJ1-2; 8 nucleotides agree with TRBD1. The germline V gene has CDR1 LGHNA and CDR2 YSLEER. This CDR3 has 16 amino acids. J was trimmed by 4 bases and V by 0 bases; bases with no gene match: 7. CDR3 protein: CASSQDGWTGIYGYTF. CDR3 in DNA: TGCGCCAGCAGCCAAGATGGGTGGACAGGGATCTATGGCTACACCTTC.

The chain is built from TRBV6-5 and TRBJ2-5, with no clear D. Germline values: CDR1 MNHEY, CDR2 SVGAGI. The CDR3 sequence is 11 residues long. Trimming stripped 10 bases from V and 5 bases from J, with 11 bases between. CDR3 residues: CATTGTETQYF. CDR3 nucleotide sequence: TGTGCCACCACGGGTACGGAGACCCAGTACTTC.

This chain connects TRBV7-9 to TRBJ2-1, with 7 bases fitting TRBD1. Trimming removed 1 base from V and 7 bases from J; junction bases left unmatched: 4. The germline V gene encodes CDR1 SEHNR and CDR2 FQNEAQ (reference sequence). The CDR3 sequence is 14 residues long. This CDR3 is CASSLVTGDNEQFF. CDR3 in DNA: TGTGCCAGCAGCTTAGTTACAGGGGATAATGAGCAGTTCTTC.

The chain carries TRBV9 and TRBJ2-1; D remains ambiguous. CDR3 length equals 11 residues. Germline V gene data show CDR1 as SGDLS and CDR2 as YYNGEE. The V end lost 0 bases, the J end lost 8 bases, and 3 bases lay between the germline ends. The CDR3 protein is CASSVVDEQFF. CDR3 nucleotide sequence: TGTGCCAGCAGCGTAGTAGATGAGCAGTTCTTC.

This rearrangement joins TRBV29-1 to TRBJ2-3; D ambiguous. The V end lost 3 bases, the J end lost 1 base, and 11 bases lay between the germline ends. This CDR3 has 14 residues. The germline V gene encodes CDR1 SQVTM and CDR2 ANQGSEA. The CDR3: CSVDAADGTDTQYF. CDR3 in DNA: TGCAGCGTTGACGCGGCGGACGGCACAGATACGCAGTATTTT.

The chain is built from TRBV7-9 and TRBJ2-7; D is uncertain. V gave up 1 base and J gave up 4 bases, with 11 bases separating them. Per germline, CDR1 SEHNR and CDR2 FQNEAQ (reference sequence). This CDR3 is 14 amino acids long. CDR3 nucleotides: TGTGCCAGCAGCTTAGGCCTCGTATCGTACGAGCAGTACTTC. This sequence encodes CASSLGLVSYEQYF.

J is TRBJ2-3 and V is TRBV27, with D unclear. The CDR3 has 15 amino acids. V lost 2 bases and J lost 1, with 10 bases in between. Germline V gene lookup returns CDR1 MNHEY and CDR2 SMNVEV (reference sequence). The CDR3 protein is CASSLLDGRTDTQYF. The CDR3 DNA sequence: TGTGCCAGCAGTTTACTAGACGGGCGCACAGATACGCAGTATTTT.